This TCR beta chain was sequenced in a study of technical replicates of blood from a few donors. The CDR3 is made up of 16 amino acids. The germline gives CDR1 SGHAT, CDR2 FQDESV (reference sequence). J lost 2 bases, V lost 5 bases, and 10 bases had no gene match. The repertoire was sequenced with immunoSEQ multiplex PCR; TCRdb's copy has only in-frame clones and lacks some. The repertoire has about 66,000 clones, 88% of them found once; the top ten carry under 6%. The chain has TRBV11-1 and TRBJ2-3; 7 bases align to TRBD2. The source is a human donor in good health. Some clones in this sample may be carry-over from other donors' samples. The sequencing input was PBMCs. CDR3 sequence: CASSPGTNSHTDTQYF. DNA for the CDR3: TGTGCCAGCAGCCCCGGGACTAACTCTCACACAGATACGCAGTATTTT.